These T cell receptor beta chains were read from a single sample in a study of shared clonotypes between healthy human individuals. Repertoires were generated with immunoSEQ multiplex PCR, while TCRdb's copy carries only in-frame clones and drops some. The repertoire holds some 1.1 million clones, with roughly 80% as singletons. The sample consisted of memory CD4+ T cells from PBMCs. The source of these receptors is a man younger than 35 in good health. Some clones in this sample may be carry-over from other donors' samples. Each CDR3 is given with its conserved first and last residue. A D gene is named only where the DNA matches it firmly.

d_gene | j_gene | v_gene | CDR3aa
. | TRBJ1-2 | TRBV19 | CASSMPTSGNYGYTF
. | TRBJ2-3 | TRBV7-9 | CASSSMGGKADTQYF
. | TRBJ2-5 | TRBV5-1 | CASSLGVPETQYF
. | TRBJ2-7 | TRBV5-5 | CASSLAGKGPYEQYF
. | TRBJ2-3 | TRBV5-1 | CASSFPSSDTQYF
. | TRBJ2-5 | TRBV5-4 | CAWLSVAQETQYF
. | TRBJ1-1 | TRBV18 | CASSPPGRASNTEAFF
. | TRBJ2-3 | TRBV4-3 | CASSQNEQGYTDTQYF
. | TRBJ2-5 | TRBV7-9 | CASSLETFIRAETQYF
TRBD2 | TRBJ2-1 | TRBV4-1 | CASSQDRGTSGYNEQFF
TRBD1 | TRBJ2-5 | TRBV11-2 | CASSLGTAWETQYF
. | TRBJ2-1 | TRBV29-1 | CSATRVAYNEQFF
. | TRBJ1-2 | TRBV7-2 | CASSLLGRGTLGYGYTF
TRBD1 | TRBJ1-2 | TRBV2 | CASTRGQGGYGYTF
. | TRBJ2-1 | TRBV28 | CASTKREGVGEQFF
. | TRBJ2-5 | TRBV7-3 | CASSEGASGRGETQYF
. | TRBJ1-5 | TRBV28 | CASSYGRGNQPQHF